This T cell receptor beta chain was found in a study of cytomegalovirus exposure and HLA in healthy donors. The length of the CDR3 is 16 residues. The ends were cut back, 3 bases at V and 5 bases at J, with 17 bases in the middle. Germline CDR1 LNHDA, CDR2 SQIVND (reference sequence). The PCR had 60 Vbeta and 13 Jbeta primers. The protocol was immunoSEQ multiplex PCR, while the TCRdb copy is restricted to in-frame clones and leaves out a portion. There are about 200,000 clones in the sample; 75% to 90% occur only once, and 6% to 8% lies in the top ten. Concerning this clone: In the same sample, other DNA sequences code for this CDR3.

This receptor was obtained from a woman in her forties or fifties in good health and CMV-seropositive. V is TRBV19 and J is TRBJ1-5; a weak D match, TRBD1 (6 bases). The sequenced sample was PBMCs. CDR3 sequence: CASSIRPGAGDQPQHF. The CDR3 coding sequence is TGTGCCAGTAGTATTCGCCCCGGGGCAGGGGATCAGCCCCAGCATTTT.